Listed below are T cell receptor beta chains from one sample, sequenced in a study of neoadjuvant anti-PD-1 for oral cavity cancer. Clones were sequenced by immunoSEQ multiplex PCR, and TCRdb holds only the in-frame ones, with some missing. The sample records 40,000 to 50,000 clones, about 77% being singletons. The specimen comprised PBMCs, sampled after nivolumab (anti-PD-1) treatment. The receptor source for this set is a person aged 40 to 85 with oral cavity squamous cell carcinoma. Both conserved end residues are part of each CDR3. A D gene is named only where the DNA matches it firmly. Clone size is given for some rows only: seen once, a few or many times, or a class if the clone is expanded.

TRBV7-9	NA	NA	TRBJ2-5	TGTGCCAGCAGCGCAACTGGGTGGGAAGAGACCCAGTACTTC	CASSATGWEETQYF
TRBV7-9	NA	NA	TRBJ1-1	TGTGCCAGCAGCTTACACGGGAACACTGAAGCTTTCTTT	CASSLHGNTEAFF
TRBV4-1	TRBD1	NA	TRBJ1-1	TGCGCCAGCAGCCAAGCCCAGGACAGGGGGCGAGAAATCGAAGCTTTCTTT	CASSQAQDRGREIEAFF
TRBV6-1	NA	NA	TRBJ1-1	TGTGCCAGCACTCGGGGGTTGGAGAGCACTGAAGCTTTCTTT	CASTRGLESTEAFF
TRBV30	NA	few	TRBJ1-2	TGTGCCTGGAGCCCCGAGGGGGGGGGCTACACCTTC	CAWSPEGGGYTF
TRBV5-6	NA	NA	TRBJ2-1	TGTGCCAGCAGCATAGGGAGTTACAATGAGCAGTTCTTC	CASSIGSYNEQFF
TRBV6-1	NA	NA	TRBJ2-7	TGTGCCAGCAACCACATAGGCGAGCAGTACTTC	CASNHIGEQYF
TRBV11-2	NA	once	TRBJ1-1	TGTGCCAGCAGCTTAGACCAAACTTCCGGGACAGAAGCTTTCTTT	CASSLDQTSGTEAFF
TRBV10-3	NA	few	TRBJ1-5	TGTGCCATCAGACAGGGACTAGAGGGCAATCAGCCCCAGCATTTT	CAIRQGLEGNQPQHF
TRBV19	NA	NA	TRBJ1-2	TGTGCCAGTAGTAATGTATTATTTCACGACTATGGCTACACCTTC	CASSNVLFHDYGYTF
TRBV5-1	NA	once	TRBJ1-3	TGCGCCAGCAGCTTGGGGACTACCGGAAACACCATATATTTT	CASSLGTTGNTIYF
TRBV19	TRBD2	NA	TRBJ2-5	TGTGCCAGTAGTATGATGGTAGCGGGGGGGCAAGAGACCCAGTACTTC	CASSMMVAGGQETQYF
TRBV7-9	NA	NA	TRBJ2-7	TGTGCCAGCAGCTTAGTCGGCACGACGGGAGAGCAGTACTTC	CASSLVGTTGEQYF
TRBV14	NA	NA	TRBJ1-1	TGTGCCAGCAGCCAAGTTAACCTCATGAACACTGAAGCTTTCTTT	CASSQVNLMNTEAFF
TRBV27	NA	NA	TRBJ2-7	TGTGCCAGCAGTTTATACCCCAACCCAGTGTACGAGCAGTACTTC	CASSLYPNPVYEQYF
TRBV11-2	TRBD2	NA	TRBJ2-7	TGTGCCAGCAGCTCAACTAGCGGGACCGACTACGAGCAGTACTTC	CASSSTSGTDYEQYF
TRBV27	TRBD2	NA	TRBJ2-1	TGTGCCAGCAGCGGGGGAGCGGGGCCCCTTGGGGAGCAGTTCTTC	CASSGGAGPLGEQFF
TRBV2	NA	NA	TRBJ2-7	TGTGCCAGCAAAGACACCTACGAGCAGTACTTC	CASKDTYEQYF
TRBV21-1	NA	NA	TRBJ2-3	TGTGCCAGCAGCAAAGTCGGAAACAGTGCAAGCACAGATACGCAGTATTTT	CASSKVGNSASTDTQYF
TRBV30	TRBD2	NA	TRBJ2-4	TGTGCCTGGAGTGAACTAGCGGGATTTGACATTCAGTACTTC	CAWSELAGFDIQYF
TRBV5-1	NA	few	TRBJ1-1	TGCGCCAGCAGCCCGACACCTTCGAACACTGAAGCTTTCTTT	CASSPTPSNTEAFF
TRBV19	NA	NA	TRBJ1-1	TGTGCCAGTAGTATTAAGAGATTCACTGAAGCTTTCTTT	CASSIKRFTEAFF
TRBV5-1	NA	NA	TRBJ1-1	TGCGCCAGCAGCTTGGGGACAGCCCAGGGCACTGAAGCTTTCTTT	CASSLGTAQGTEAFF
TRBV5-1	NA	once	TRBJ1-1	TGCGCCAGCAGCTTCGGGGGGACCACTGAAGCTTTCTTT	CASSFGGTTEAFF
TRBV7-9	TRBD1	NA	TRBJ2-1	TGTGCCAGCAGCTTTGTGCAGGGGGAGAATGAGCAGTTCTTC	CASSFVQGENEQFF
TRBV10-1	NA	NA	TRBJ2-2	TGCGCCAGCAGTGAAGGTAGCGGCTCGAACACCGGGGAGCTGTTTTTT	CASSEGSGSNTGELFF
TRBV7-9	TRBD2	few	TRBJ2-1	TGTGCCAGCAGCTTAGCCACTAGCGGGTCCGATGAGCAGTTCTTC	CASSLATSGSDEQFF
TRBV27	TRBD1	NA	TRBJ1-1	TGTGCCAGCAGTCATCCGGGACAGCAGAACACTGAAGCTTTCTTT	CASSHPGQQNTEAFF